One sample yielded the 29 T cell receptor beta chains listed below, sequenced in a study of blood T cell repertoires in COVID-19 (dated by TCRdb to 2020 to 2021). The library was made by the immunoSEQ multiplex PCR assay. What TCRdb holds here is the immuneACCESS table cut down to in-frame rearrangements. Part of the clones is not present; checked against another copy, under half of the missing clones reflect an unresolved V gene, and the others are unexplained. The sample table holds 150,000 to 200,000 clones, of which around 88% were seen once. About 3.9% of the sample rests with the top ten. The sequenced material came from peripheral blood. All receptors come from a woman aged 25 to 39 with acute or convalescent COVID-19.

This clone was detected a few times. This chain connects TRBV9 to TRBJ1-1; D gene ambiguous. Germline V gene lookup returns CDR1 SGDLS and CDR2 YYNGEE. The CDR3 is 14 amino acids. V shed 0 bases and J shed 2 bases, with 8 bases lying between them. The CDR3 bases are TGTGCCAGCAGCGTAGGAGGAGATAACACTGAAGCTTTCTTT. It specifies CASSVGGDNTEAFF.

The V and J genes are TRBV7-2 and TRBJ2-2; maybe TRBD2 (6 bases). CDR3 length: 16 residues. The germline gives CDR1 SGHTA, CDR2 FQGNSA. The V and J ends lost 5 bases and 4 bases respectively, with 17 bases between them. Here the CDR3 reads CASSVQPGLTTGELFF. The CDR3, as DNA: TGTGCCAGCAGCGTCCAGCCGGGACTTACCACCGGGGAGCTGTTTTTT.

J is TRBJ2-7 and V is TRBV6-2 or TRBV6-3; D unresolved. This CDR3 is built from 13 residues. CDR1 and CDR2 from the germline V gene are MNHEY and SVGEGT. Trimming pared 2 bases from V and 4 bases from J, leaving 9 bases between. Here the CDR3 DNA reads TGTGCCAGCAGTTACCCCTCTTCTTACGAGCAGTACTTC. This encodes CASSYPSSYEQYF.

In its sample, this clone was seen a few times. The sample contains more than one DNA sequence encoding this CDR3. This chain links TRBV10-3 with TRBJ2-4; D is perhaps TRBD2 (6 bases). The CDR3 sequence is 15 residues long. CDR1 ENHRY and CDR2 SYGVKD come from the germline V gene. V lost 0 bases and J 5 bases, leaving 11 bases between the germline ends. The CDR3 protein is CAISESASEQNIQYF. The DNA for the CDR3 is TGTGCCATCAGTGAGTCGGCTAGCGAGCAAAACATTCAGTACTTC.

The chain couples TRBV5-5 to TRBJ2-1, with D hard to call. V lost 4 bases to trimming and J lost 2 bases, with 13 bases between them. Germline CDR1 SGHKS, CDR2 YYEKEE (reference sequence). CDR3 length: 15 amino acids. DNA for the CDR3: TGTGCCAGCAGCCCTGACATCCCACCCTACAATGAGCAGTTCTTC. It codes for CASSPDIPPYNEQFF.

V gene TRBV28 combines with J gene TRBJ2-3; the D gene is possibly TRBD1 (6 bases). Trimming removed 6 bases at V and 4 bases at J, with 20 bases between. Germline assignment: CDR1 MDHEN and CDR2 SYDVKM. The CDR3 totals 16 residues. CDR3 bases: TGTGCCAGCAGCGTCCCGGGACACCGACCCGCAGATACGCAGTATTTT. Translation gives CASSVPGHRPADTQYF.

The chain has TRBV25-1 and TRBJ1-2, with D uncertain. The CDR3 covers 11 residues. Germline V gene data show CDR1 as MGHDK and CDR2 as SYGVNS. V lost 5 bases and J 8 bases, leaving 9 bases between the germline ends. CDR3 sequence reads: CASSSGGGYTF. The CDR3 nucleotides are TGTGCCAGCAGTAGCGGAGGGGGCTACACCTTC.

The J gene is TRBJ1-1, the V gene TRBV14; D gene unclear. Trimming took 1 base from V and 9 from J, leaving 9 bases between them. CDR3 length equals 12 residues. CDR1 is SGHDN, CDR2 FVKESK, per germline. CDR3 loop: CASSQGAAKAFF. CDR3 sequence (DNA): TGTGCCAGCAGCCAAGGGGCTGCTAAAGCTTTCTTT.

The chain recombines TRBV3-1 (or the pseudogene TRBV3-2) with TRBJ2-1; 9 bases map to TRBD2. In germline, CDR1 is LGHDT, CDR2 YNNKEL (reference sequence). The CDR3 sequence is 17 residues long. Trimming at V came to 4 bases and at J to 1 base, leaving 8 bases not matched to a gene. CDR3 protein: CASSPRGLAGSYNEQFF. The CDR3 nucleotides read TGTGCCAGCAGCCCTCGAGGGCTAGCGGGATCCTACAATGAGCAGTTCTTC.

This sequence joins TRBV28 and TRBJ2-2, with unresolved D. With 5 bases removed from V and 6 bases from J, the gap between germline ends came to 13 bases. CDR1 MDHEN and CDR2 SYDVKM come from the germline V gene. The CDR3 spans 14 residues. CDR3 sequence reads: CASSPPPSAGELFF. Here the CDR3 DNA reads TGTGCCAGCAGTCCCCCTCCCTCTGCCGGGGAGCTGTTTTTT. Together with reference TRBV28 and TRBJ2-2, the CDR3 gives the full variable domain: DVKVTQSSRYLVKRTGEKVFLECVQDMDHENMFWYRQDPGLGLRLIYFSYDVKMKEKGDIPEGYSVSREKKERFSLILESASTNQTSMYLCASSPPPSAGELFFGEGSRLTVL.

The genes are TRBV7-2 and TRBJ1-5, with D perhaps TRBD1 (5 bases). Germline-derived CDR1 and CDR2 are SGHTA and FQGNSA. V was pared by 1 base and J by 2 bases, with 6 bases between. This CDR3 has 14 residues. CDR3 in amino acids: CASSLVQGNQPQHF. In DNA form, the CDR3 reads TGTGCCAGCAGCTTAGTACAGGGCAATCAGCCCCAGCATTTT.

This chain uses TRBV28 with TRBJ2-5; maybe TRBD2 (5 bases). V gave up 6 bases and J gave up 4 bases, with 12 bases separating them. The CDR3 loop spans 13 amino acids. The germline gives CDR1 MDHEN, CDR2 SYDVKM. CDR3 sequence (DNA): TGTGCCAGCAGCATGCGGGCCCGAGAGACCCAGTACTTC. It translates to CASSMRARETQYF.

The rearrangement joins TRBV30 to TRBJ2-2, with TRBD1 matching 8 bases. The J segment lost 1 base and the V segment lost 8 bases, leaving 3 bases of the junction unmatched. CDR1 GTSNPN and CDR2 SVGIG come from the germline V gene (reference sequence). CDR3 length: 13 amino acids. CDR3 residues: CALDRVNTGELFF. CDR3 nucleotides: TGTGCCCTGGACAGGGTGAACACCGGGGAGCTGTTTTTT.

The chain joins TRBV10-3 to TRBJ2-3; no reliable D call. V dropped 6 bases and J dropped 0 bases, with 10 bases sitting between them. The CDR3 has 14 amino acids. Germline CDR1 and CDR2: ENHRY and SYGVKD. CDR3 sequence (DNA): TGTGCCATCAGAATGACAAGGAGCACAGATACGCAGTATTTT. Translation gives CAIRMTRSTDTQYF.

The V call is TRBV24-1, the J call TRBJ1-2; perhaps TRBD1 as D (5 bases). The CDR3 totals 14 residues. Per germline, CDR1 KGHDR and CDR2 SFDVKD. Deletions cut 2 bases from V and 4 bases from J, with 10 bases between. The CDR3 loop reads CATSDSRRVYGYTF. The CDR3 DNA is TGTGCCACCAGTGATTCTCGCAGGGTCTATGGCTACACCTTC.

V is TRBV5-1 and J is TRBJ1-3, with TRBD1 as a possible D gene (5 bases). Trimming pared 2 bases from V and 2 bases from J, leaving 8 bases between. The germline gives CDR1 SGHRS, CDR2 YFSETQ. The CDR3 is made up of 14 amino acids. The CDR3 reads CASSFSGTGNTIYF. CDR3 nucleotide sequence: TGCGCCAGCAGCTTTTCAGGGACTGGAAACACCATATATTTT.

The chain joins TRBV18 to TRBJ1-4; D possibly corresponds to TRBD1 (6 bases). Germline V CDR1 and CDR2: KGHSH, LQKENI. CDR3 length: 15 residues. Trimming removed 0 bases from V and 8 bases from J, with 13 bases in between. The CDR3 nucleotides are TGTGCCAGCTCACCACCGGGGAACAGGGAAGAAAAACTGTTTTTT. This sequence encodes CASSPPGNREEKLFF.

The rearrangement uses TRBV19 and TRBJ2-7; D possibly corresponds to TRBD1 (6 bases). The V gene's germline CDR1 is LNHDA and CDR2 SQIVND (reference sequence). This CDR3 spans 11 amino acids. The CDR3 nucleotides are TGTGCTTCCCTACAGGGTTACGAGCAGTACTTC. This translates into CASLQGYEQYF.

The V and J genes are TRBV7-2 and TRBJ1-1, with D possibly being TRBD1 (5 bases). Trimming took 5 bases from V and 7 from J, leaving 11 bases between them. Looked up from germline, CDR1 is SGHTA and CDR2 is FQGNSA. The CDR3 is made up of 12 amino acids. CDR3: CASSPNDSEAFF. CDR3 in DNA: TGTGCCAGCAGCCCGAATGACAGTGAAGCTTTCTTT.

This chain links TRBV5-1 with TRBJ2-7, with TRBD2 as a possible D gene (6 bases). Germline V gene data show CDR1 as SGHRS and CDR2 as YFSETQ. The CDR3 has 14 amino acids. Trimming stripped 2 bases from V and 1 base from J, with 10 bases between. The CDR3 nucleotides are TGCGCCAGCAGCTTCGGGGGAATTTCCTACGAGCAGTACTTC. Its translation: CASSFGGISYEQYF.

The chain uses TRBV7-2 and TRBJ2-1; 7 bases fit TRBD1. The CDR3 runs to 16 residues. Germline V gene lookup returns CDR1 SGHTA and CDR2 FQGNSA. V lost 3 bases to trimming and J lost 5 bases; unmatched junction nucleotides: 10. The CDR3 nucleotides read TGTGCCAGCAGCTTTACTGGGGGACAGAGGGACAATGAGCAGTTCTTC. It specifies CASSFTGGQRDNEQFF.

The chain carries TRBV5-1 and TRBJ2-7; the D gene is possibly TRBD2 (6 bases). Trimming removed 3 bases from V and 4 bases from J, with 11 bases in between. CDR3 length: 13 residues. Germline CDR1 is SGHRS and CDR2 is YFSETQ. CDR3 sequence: CASSSGTHYEQYF. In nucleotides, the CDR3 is TGCGCCAGCAGCTCCGGGACTCATTACGAGCAGTACTTC. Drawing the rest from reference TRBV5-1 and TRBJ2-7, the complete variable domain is KAGVTQTPRYLIKTRGQQVTLSCSPISGHRSVSWYQQTPGQGLQFLFEYFSETQRNKGNFPGRFSGRQFSNSRSEMNVSTLELGDSALYLCASSSGTHYEQYFGPGTRLTVT.

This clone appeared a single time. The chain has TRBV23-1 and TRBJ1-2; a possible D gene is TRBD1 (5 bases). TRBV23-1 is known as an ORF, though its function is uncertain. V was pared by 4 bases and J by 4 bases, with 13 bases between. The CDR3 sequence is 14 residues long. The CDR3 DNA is TGCGCCAGCAGTCTTGGAGGGGAACCCTATGGCTACACCTTC. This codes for CASSLGGEPYGYTF.

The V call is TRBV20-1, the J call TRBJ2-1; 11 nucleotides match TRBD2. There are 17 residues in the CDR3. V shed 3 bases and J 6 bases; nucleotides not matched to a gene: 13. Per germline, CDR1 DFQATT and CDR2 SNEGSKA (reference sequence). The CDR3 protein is CSASSTRRLAGRNEQFF. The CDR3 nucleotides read TGCAGTGCTAGTTCGACTAGGAGACTAGCGGGACGCAATGAGCAGTTCTTC.

The CDR3: CASEGTSGETQYF. For the CDR3, the DNA is TGTGCCAGCGAGGGGACTAGTGGGGAGACCCAGTACTTC. J is TRBJ2-5 and V is TRBV3-1 (or the pseudogene TRBV3-2), with 8 nucleotides matching TRBD2. CDR1 is LGHDT and CDR2 is YNNKEL in the germline V gene (reference sequence). The CDR3 spans 13 residues. Unmatched junction bases numbered 7, after V lost 8 bases and J lost 5 bases.

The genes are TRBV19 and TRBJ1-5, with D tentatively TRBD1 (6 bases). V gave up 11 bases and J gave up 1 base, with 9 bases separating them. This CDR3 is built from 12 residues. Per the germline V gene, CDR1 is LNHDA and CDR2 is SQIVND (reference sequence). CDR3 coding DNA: TGTGCCGCTCAGGGGAGCAATCAGCCCCAGCATTTT. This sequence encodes CAAQGSNQPQHF.

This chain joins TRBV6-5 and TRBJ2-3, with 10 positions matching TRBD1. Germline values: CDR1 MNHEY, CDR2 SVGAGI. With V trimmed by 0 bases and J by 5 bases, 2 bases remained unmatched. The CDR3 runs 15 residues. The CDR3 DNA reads TGTGCCAGCAGTTACTCGACAGGGGGCATAGATACGCAGTATTTT. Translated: CASSYSTGGIDTQYF.

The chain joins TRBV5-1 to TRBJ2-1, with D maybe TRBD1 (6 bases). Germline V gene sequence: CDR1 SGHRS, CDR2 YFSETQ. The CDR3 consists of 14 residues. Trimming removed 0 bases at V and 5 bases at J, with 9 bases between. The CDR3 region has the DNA TGCGCCAGCAGCTTGGGGGACATCAACAATGAGCAGTTCTTC. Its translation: CASSLGDINNEQFF.

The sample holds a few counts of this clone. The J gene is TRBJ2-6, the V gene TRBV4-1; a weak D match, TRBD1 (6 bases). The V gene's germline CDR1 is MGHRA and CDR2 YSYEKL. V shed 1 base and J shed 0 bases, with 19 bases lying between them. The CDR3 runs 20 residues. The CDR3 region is CASSQAGWDTQSSGANVLTF. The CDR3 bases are TGCGCCAGCAGCCAAGCGGGATGGGACACTCAAAGCTCTGGGGCCAACGTCCTGACTTTC.